The 16 T cell receptor beta chains given below trace back to one sample, sequenced in a study of blood T cell repertoires in COVID-19. Measured with immunoSEQ multiplex PCR; TCRdb has only the in-frame clones, and not every one. In the table there are some 170,000 clones, 82% of which are singletons. The sample consisted of peripheral blood. The receptors come from a woman aged 70-85 years with acute or convalescent COVID-19.

The J gene is TRBJ1-3, the V gene TRBV11-2, with TRBD1 matching 8 bases. J gave up 4 bases and V 3 bases, and 8 bases lay outside the gene matches. CDR3 length equals 16 residues. Germline CDR1 reads SGHAT; CDR2 reads FQNNGV. The CDR3 bases are TGTGCCAGCAGCTTCCAAGTAGGACAGGGAGGAAACACCATATATTTT. Translation: CASSFQVGQGGNTIYF.

This sequence joins TRBV9 and TRBJ2-7, with TRBD1 as a possible D gene (5 bases). CDR1 is SGDLS and CDR2 is YYNGEE in the germline V gene. The CDR3 is made up of 15 amino acids. Trimming pared 0 bases from V and 3 bases from J, leaving 13 bases between. The CDR3 is CASSVAVGVNYEQYF. The CDR3 nucleotides are TGTGCCAGCAGCGTAGCGGTAGGGGTCAACTACGAGCAGTACTTC.

The chain joins TRBV10-3 to TRBJ2-2; tentatively, D is TRBD2 (5 bases). The CDR3 loop spans 15 amino acids. Trimming shortened V by 2 bases and J by 2 bases, and 9 bases separated the two germline ends. Germline V CDR1 and CDR2: ENHRY, SYGVKD. CDR3 sequence: CAISERTRNTGELFF. The CDR3 DNA reads TGTGCCATCAGTGAGCGCACTAGAAACACCGGGGAGCTGTTTTTT.

This clone was seen only a few times. The genes are TRBV5-4 and TRBJ2-7; D gene ambiguous. The CDR3 runs to 13 residues. The germline V gene encodes CDR1 SGHNT and CDR2 YYREEE (reference sequence). The V gene lost 5 bases and the J gene lost 3 bases, with 12 bases spanning the gap. The CDR3 nucleotides are TGTGCCAGCAGTCCCGCGGTAAACTACGAGCAGTACTTC. It is translated as CASSPAVNYEQYF.

This rearrangement joins TRBV2 to TRBJ1-5, with 9 bases matching TRBD1. Germline trimming cut 6 bases from V and 6 bases from J; bases unmatched to any gene: 6. Germline V CDR1 and CDR2: SNHLY, FYNNEI. CDR3 length: 14 amino acids. The chain's CDR3 is CASSDNRGPQPQHF. The DNA of the CDR3 is TGTGCCAGCAGCGATAACAGGGGGCCTCAGCCCCAGCATTTT.

The chain couples TRBV19 to TRBJ2-1, with D perhaps matching TRBD1 (5 bases). Germline-derived CDR1 and CDR2 are LNHDA and SQIVND (reference sequence). Trimming stripped 6 bases from V and 0 bases from J, with 12 bases between. This CDR3 comprises 15 residues. CDR3 coding DNA: TGTGCCAGTAGGACAGCCAGCGACTCCTACAATGAGCAGTTCTTC. Translated: CASRTASDSYNEQFF.

In this sample, this clone turned up a few times. CDR3 in DNA: TGTGCCAGCAGTTTATTAGGGGGCGGCTATGGCTACACCTTC. Encoded protein: CASSLLGGGYGYTF. This chain joins TRBV28 and TRBJ1-2; 7 bases map to TRBD1. CDR3 length equals 14 residues. From germline, CDR1 is MDHEN and CDR2 SYDVKM. Trimming at V came to 1 base and at J to 4 bases, leaving 3 bases not matched to a gene.

The chain has TRBV4-3 and TRBJ1-1; 9 nucleotides align to TRBD1. This CDR3 is built from 15 residues. J gave up 1 base and V 1 base, and 1 base lay outside the gene matches. CDR1 is LGHNA and CDR2 is YSLEER in the germline V gene. CDR3: CASSQVGQGNTEAFF. The CDR3 coding sequence is TGCGCCAGCAGCCAAGTGGGACAGGGGAACACTGAAGCTTTCTTT.

In its sample, this clone was seen a few times. This chain's CDR3 is CASSGGMNTEAFF. Here the CDR3 DNA reads TGTGCCAGCAGCGGGGGGATGAACACTGAAGCTTTCTTT. The V gene is TRBV5-4, the J gene TRBJ1-1; the D gene is possibly TRBD1 (5 bases). There are 13 residues in the CDR3. From germline, CDR1 is SGHNT and CDR2 YYREEE (reference sequence). With 4 bases removed from V and 0 bases from J, the gap between germline ends came to 7 bases.

The chain carries TRBV20-1 and TRBJ2-3; D may be TRBD1 (6 bases). The ends were cut back, 6 bases at V and 6 bases at J, with 10 bases in the middle. From germline, CDR1 is DFQATT and CDR2 SNEGSKA (reference sequence). CDR3 length equals 11 residues. CDR3 amino acids: CSATGQDTQYF. The CDR3 nucleotides read TGCAGTGCAACAGGACAGGATACGCAGTATTTT.

This chain links TRBV10-3 with TRBJ1-6; 9 nucleotides line up with TRBD1. V trimming: 10 bases; J trimming: 10 bases; junction bases outside the gene matches: 8. The germline V gene has CDR1 ENHRY and CDR2 SYGVKD. CDR3 length equals 13 residues. CDR3 loop: CATCRDRESPLHF. The CDR3 bases are TGTGCCACATGCCGGGACAGGGAATCACCCCTCCACTTT.

The rearrangement links TRBV7-2 to TRBJ1-1; 7 bases map to TRBD1. The germline CDR1 and CDR2 sequences are SGHTA and FQGNSA. J gave up 4 bases and V 4 bases, and 6 bases lay outside the gene matches. This CDR3 spans 14 amino acids. The CDR3 nucleotides read TGTGCCAGCAGCTCCCCGGGACAGATCACTGAAGCTTTCTTT. This gives the protein CASSSPGQITEAFF.

This chain links TRBV19 with TRBJ1-1; D not certain. The CDR3 consists of 16 residues. The germline gives CDR1 LNHDA, CDR2 SQIVND (reference sequence). V was pared by 3 bases and J by 1 base, with 15 bases between. The CDR3 loop reads CASSIGLRQPNTEAFF. The CDR3 DNA follows: TGTGCCAGTAGTATCGGGTTGAGGCAACCGAACACTGAAGCTTTCTTT. The full variable domain, its missing parts supplied by reference TRBV19 and TRBJ1-1, is DGGITQSPKYLFRKEGQNVTLSCEQNLNHDAMYWYRQDPGQGLRLIYYSQIVNDFQKGDIAEGYSVSREKKESFPLTVTSAQKNPTAFYLCASSIGLRQPNTEAFFGQGTRLTVV.

This sequence joins TRBV28 and TRBJ1-1, with D possibly TRBD1 on 5 matching bases. V lost 5 bases and J 1 base, leaving 14 bases between the germline ends. Germline loops: CDR1 MDHEN, CDR2 SYDVKM. CDR3 length equals 15 residues. CDR3 DNA: TGTGCCAGCAGTGTGGGGGGACCGGGGAACACTGAAGCTTTCTTT. As protein: CASSVGGPGNTEAFF.

In this sample, this clone turned up once. In DNA form, the CDR3 reads TGTGCCAGCAGTGAAAGGGGGAATGCCTACAATGAGCAGTTCTTC. It specifies CASSERGNAYNEQFF. This chain connects TRBV6-1 to TRBJ2-1, with a possible D match to TRBD1 (6 bases). V was cut by 2 bases and J by 2 bases, with 10 bases left in between. The CDR3 extends over 15 amino acids. Germline CDR1 and CDR2: MNHNS and SASEGT.

The rearrangement links TRBV2 to TRBJ1-6; D not certain. This CDR3 has 16 amino acids. Germline assignment: CDR1 SNHLY and CDR2 FYNNEI. V was cut by 7 bases and J by 7 bases, with 20 bases left in between. CDR3 residues: CASKRYLNRENSPLHF. The CDR3 DNA sequence: TGTGCCAGCAAACGGTACCTCAACCGGGAAAATTCACCCCTCCACTTT.